The clone carrying this T cell receptor beta chain appeared a few times. This sample stems from a study of early T cells in non-severe SARS-CoV-2 infection. Study context: Chains stayed unpaired after sequencing of bulk RNA from unsorted whole blood.

Attached unique molecular identifiers marked individual cDNA molecules. TCRdb reprocessed the 5' RACE reads with MiXCR, giving one entry per CDR3 protein. The table has 45,000 to 55,000 distinct CDR3 sequences, approximately 10% seen once. Per the germline V gene, CDR1 is MDHEN and CDR2 is SYDVKM. The CDR3 consists of 14 residues. Trimming took 6 bases from V and 3 from J, leaving 14 bases between them. The clonotype originates from an adult who was a healthcare worker with PCR-confirmed SARS-CoV-2 infection or an uninfected control (not recorded which). Source material: whole blood. The chain recombines TRBV28 with TRBJ1-1; the D gene is possibly TRBD1 (5 bases). CDR3 sequence reads: CASRGRDSDTEAFF. In DNA form, the CDR3 reads TGTGCCAGCAGGGGCAGGGATTCGGACACTGAAGCTTTCTTT.